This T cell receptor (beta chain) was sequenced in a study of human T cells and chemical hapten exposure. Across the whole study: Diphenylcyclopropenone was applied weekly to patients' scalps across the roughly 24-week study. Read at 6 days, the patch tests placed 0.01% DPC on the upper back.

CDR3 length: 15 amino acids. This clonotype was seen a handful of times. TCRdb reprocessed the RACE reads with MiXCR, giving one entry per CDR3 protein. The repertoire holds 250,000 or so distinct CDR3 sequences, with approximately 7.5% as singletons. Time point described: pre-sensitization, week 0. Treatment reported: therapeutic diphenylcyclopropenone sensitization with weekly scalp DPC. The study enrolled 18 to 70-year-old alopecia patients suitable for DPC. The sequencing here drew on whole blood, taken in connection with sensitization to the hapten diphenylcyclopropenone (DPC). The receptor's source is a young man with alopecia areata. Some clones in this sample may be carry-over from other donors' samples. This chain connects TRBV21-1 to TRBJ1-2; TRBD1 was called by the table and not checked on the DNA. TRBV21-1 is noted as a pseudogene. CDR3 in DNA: TGTGCCAGCAGCAGGGACAGGACGGGTAACTATGGCTACACCTTC. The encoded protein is CASSRDRTGNYGYTF.